These T cell receptor beta chains were read from a single sample in a study of vaccination effects on CD4 cells after COVID-19. Their target antigens are unknown. Sequencing used immunoSEQ multiplex PCR; TCRdb keeps in-frame clones, though not all of them. The repertoire has about 33,000 clones, approximately 82% of them found once; the top ten carry over 1.2%. The sequencing used CD4+ T cells from PBMCs cultured with HCoV-NL63 spike peptides, collected after COVID-19 vaccination. The receptors shown here come from a human donor who received a COVID-19 vaccine. Some clones in this sample may be carry-over from other donors' samples. CDR3s include the opening cysteine and the closing phenylalanine or tryptophan. The D gene is left open where the match is weak. The size of a clone is reported for some rows only, either as once, few or many, or as a class for expanded clones.

CDR3nt: TGCGCCAGCAGCGCGTTCGGGGGGGGCACTGAAGCTTTCTTT
CDR3aa: CASSAFGGGTEAFF
v_gene: TRBV5-1
abundance: .
len: 14
j_gene: TRBJ1-1
d_gene: .

CDR3nt: TGTGCCAGCAGATTCCGGGACAATAATTCACCCCTCCACTTT
CDR3aa: CASRFRDNNSPLHF
v_gene: TRBV13
abundance: .
len: 14
j_gene: TRBJ1-6
d_gene: .

CDR3nt: TGTGCCAGCAGTAGAGGCAACAATCAGCCCCAGCATTTT
CDR3aa: CASSRGNNQPQHF
v_gene: TRBV6-5
abundance: .
len: 13
j_gene: TRBJ1-5
d_gene: .

CDR3nt: TGTGCCTGGATTAGAAACCGGGGTGGCTACACCTTC
CDR3aa: CAWIRNRGGYTF
v_gene: TRBV30
abundance: .
len: 12
j_gene: TRBJ1-2
d_gene: .

CDR3nt: TGTGCCAGCAGCAAAGCGTTGGATACGCAGTATTTT
CDR3aa: CASSKALDTQYF
v_gene: TRBV9
abundance: few
len: 12
j_gene: TRBJ2-3
d_gene: .

CDR3nt: TGCAGTGCTAGTGGTGTTGCGGGGAAGCTGACTGGGCAGTATTTT
CDR3aa: CSASGVAGKLTGQYF
v_gene: TRBV20-1
abundance: once
len: 15
j_gene: TRBJ2-3
d_gene: .

CDR3nt: TGTGCCTGGAGGTCGGGCAGGGCACTGAACACCGGGGAGCTGTTTTTT
CDR3aa: CAWRSGRALNTGELFF
v_gene: TRBV30
abundance: few
len: 16
j_gene: TRBJ2-2
d_gene: .

CDR3nt: TGTGCCAGCAGAAAATCAACAGGGTCTTTGACTGAAGCTTTCTTT
CDR3aa: CASRKSTGSLTEAFF
v_gene: TRBV3-1/TRBV3-2
abundance: .
len: 15
j_gene: TRBJ1-1
d_gene: .

CDR3nt: TGCGCCAGCAGCCCGGACGGCCAAGAGACCCAGTACTTC
CDR3aa: CASSPDGQETQYF
v_gene: TRBV5-1
abundance: few
len: 13
j_gene: TRBJ2-5
d_gene: .

CDR3nt: TGTGCCAGCAGTTTATATCCCTCTGGGGCCAACGTCCTGACTTTC
CDR3aa: CASSLYPSGANVLTF
v_gene: TRBV28
abundance: .
len: 15
j_gene: TRBJ2-6
d_gene: .

CDR3nt: TGTGCCAGCGCGGAGGTTTGGGACAGGGGAAGGGATGAGCAGTTCTTC
CDR3aa: CASAEVWDRGRDEQFF
v_gene: TRBV5-6
abundance: .
len: 16
j_gene: TRBJ2-1
d_gene: TRBD1

CDR3nt: TGTGCCAGCGGGCGATATGGCTACACCTTC
CDR3aa: CASGRYGYTF
v_gene: TRBV6-5
abundance: .
len: 10
j_gene: TRBJ1-2
d_gene: .

CDR3nt: TGTGCCATCAGAGCCGGGACTAGCGGGGGGGCCGGGGAGCTGTTTTTT
CDR3aa: CAIRAGTSGGAGELFF
v_gene: TRBV10-3
abundance: once
len: 16
j_gene: TRBJ2-2
d_gene: TRBD2

CDR3nt: TGTGCCAGCTCCTGGAGGGCTACTAATGAAAAACTGTTTTTT
CDR3aa: CASSWRATNEKLFF
v_gene: TRBV19
abundance: .
len: 14
j_gene: TRBJ1-4
d_gene: .

CDR3nt: TGTGCCAGCAGCTTAGGACGATGGGGAGGAGGGGGCATGAACACTGAAGCTTTCTTT
CDR3aa: CASSLGRWGGGGMNTEAFF
v_gene: TRBV5-5
abundance: few
len: 19
j_gene: TRBJ1-1
d_gene: TRBD1

CDR3nt: TGTGCCAGCAGCCCCGACGGTAACAATGAGCAGTTCTTC
CDR3aa: CASSPDGNNEQFF
v_gene: TRBV7-2
abundance: .
len: 13
j_gene: TRBJ2-1
d_gene: .

CDR3nt: TGTGCCTGGAGTGGTGGCTACTACAATGAGCAGTTCTTC
CDR3aa: CAWSGGYYNEQFF
v_gene: TRBV30
abundance: .
len: 13
j_gene: TRBJ2-1
d_gene: .

CDR3nt: TGTGCCAGCAGCCAAGAGGGGTTCACTGAAGCTTTCTTT
CDR3aa: CASSQEGFTEAFF
v_gene: TRBV3-1/TRBV3-2
abundance: .
len: 13
j_gene: TRBJ1-1
d_gene: .

CDR3nt: TGTGCCAGCAGCTTAACCGGGACCTCCTACAATGAGCAGTTCTTC
CDR3aa: CASSLTGTSYNEQFF
v_gene: TRBV7-3
abundance: .
len: 15
j_gene: TRBJ2-1
d_gene: .

CDR3nt: TGCGCCAGCAGCTTGTCTCTAGCGGGGGGTGATACGCAGTATTTT
CDR3aa: CASSLSLAGGDTQYF
v_gene: TRBV5-1
abundance: .
len: 15
j_gene: TRBJ2-3
d_gene: TRBD2

CDR3nt: TGTGCCAGTAGTCGGCTGGGACTGCTGAACACTGAAGCTTTCTTT
CDR3aa: CASSRLGLLNTEAFF
v_gene: TRBV19
abundance: .
len: 15
j_gene: TRBJ1-1
d_gene: .

CDR3nt: TGTGCCAGCAGCACCCAGGGCGGCGAGACCCAGTACTTC
CDR3aa: CASSTQGGETQYF
v_gene: TRBV7-3
abundance: .
len: 13
j_gene: TRBJ2-5
d_gene: .

CDR3nt: TGTGCCAGCAGCTTATTTAGTGGTCGGACCTTC
CDR3aa: CASSLFSGRTF
v_gene: TRBV7-9
abundance: few
len: 11
j_gene: TRBJ1-2
d_gene: .

CDR3nt: TGTGCCAGCAGTGGGGGACAGGGGAGCGGAGGCTACACCTTC
CDR3aa: CASSGGQGSGGYTF
v_gene: TRBV2
abundance: .
len: 14
j_gene: TRBJ1-2
d_gene: TRBD1

CDR3nt: TGCGCCAGCAGCTTGGCGTACAATAACTATGGCTACACCTTC
CDR3aa: CASSLAYNNYGYTF
v_gene: TRBV5-1
abundance: once
len: 14
j_gene: TRBJ1-2
d_gene: .

CDR3nt: TGTGCCAGCAGCCTGACAGGGGCGAATGAAAAACTGTTTTTT
CDR3aa: CASSLTGANEKLFF
v_gene: TRBV6-5
abundance: .
len: 14
j_gene: TRBJ1-4
d_gene: TRBD1

CDR3nt: TGTGCCAGCAGTTTACACAGCAACTATGGCTACACCTTC
CDR3aa: CASSLHSNYGYTF
v_gene: TRBV28
abundance: .
len: 13
j_gene: TRBJ1-2
d_gene: .

CDR3nt: TGTGCCAGCAGTCCCCAGGGGTATGGCTACACCTTC
CDR3aa: CASSPQGYGYTF
v_gene: TRBV6-5
abundance: .
len: 12
j_gene: TRBJ1-2
d_gene: .

CDR3nt: TGTGCCACCAGCAGATCCCGGGACCCTACAGATACGCAGTATTTT
CDR3aa: CATSRSRDPTDTQYF
v_gene: TRBV15
abundance: .
len: 15
j_gene: TRBJ2-3
d_gene: .

CDR3nt: TGTGCCAGCAGCTTAGGGCGGGGGGCCAACACAGATACGCAGTATTTT
CDR3aa: CASSLGRGANTDTQYF
v_gene: TRBV7-8
abundance: .
len: 16
j_gene: TRBJ2-3
d_gene: TRBD2

CDR3nt: TGTGCCAGCAGTGAAGGTTACGGATATAGCAATCAGCCCCAGCATTTT
CDR3aa: CASSEGYGYSNQPQHF
v_gene: TRBV6-1
abundance: .
len: 16
j_gene: TRBJ1-5
d_gene: .

CDR3nt: TGTGCCAGCTCACCGGCCGGTGGAGGGGCGAGTACTGAAGCTTTCTTT
CDR3aa: CASSPAGGGASTEAFF
v_gene: TRBV18
abundance: few
len: 16
j_gene: TRBJ1-1
d_gene: .

CDR3nt: TGCGCCAGCAGTCCATGTGGGCGACAGGACCATTCAGGCGGAGATACGCAGTATTTT
CDR3aa: CASSPCGRQDHSGGDTQYF
v_gene: TRBV23-1
abundance: .
len: 19
j_gene: TRBJ2-3
d_gene: .

CDR3nt: TGTGCCAGCAGCTTATTGGGACAGGACAGCGGGGAGCTGTTTTTT
CDR3aa: CASSLLGQDSGELFF
v_gene: TRBV7-2
abundance: once
len: 15
j_gene: TRBJ2-2
d_gene: TRBD1

CDR3nt: TGTGCCACCGGGGGCAGCGGGGGAAATCAGCCCCAGCATTTT
CDR3aa: CATGGSGGNQPQHF
v_gene: TRBV24-1
abundance: once
len: 14
j_gene: TRBJ1-5
d_gene: .